The next 8 T cell receptor beta chains were all read from a single sample in a study of identical twins. TCRdb reprocessed the 5' RACE reads via MiXCR and lists one record per CDR3 protein. The sample carries around 95,000 distinct CDR3 sequences, under 6.5% recorded once. Sequencing was done on a sample of memory T cells sorted from blood. These TCRs come from a woman aged 50 to 65 in good health.

V usage is TRBV27 and J usage is TRBJ2-5; 7 bases match TRBD1. V lost 10 bases to trimming and J lost 4 bases; unmatched junction nucleotides: 9. This CDR3 is built from 13 residues. In germline, CDR1 is MNHEY, CDR2 SMNVEV (reference sequence). CDR3 bases: TGTGCCACCCGACAGGGCGCGACAGAGACCCAGTACTTC. It specifies CATRQGATETQYF.

This clonotype was observed at least ten times. The V gene is TRBV12-3 or TRBV12-4, the J gene TRBJ1-2; D gene uncertain. The CDR3 totals 13 residues. Trimming cost V 5 bases and J 7 bases, with 14 bases left between them. This CDR3 reads CASSKGGYFGYTF. CDR3 nucleotide sequence: TGTGCCAGCAGTAAGGGTGGTTATTTTGGCTACACCTTC.

This clonotype was detected ten times or more. This chain joins TRBV6-5 and TRBJ1-2, with a tentative D call TRBD1 (6 bases). Germline CDR1 and CDR2: MNHEY and SVGAGI. V was cut by 6 bases and J by 3 bases, with 14 bases left in between. CDR3 size: 14 residues. The CDR3 DNA follows: TGTGCCAGCAGCCTACAGGGAGAGGACTATGGCTACACCTTC. It codes for CASSLQGEDYGYTF.

The chain couples TRBV25-1 to TRBJ2-5, with 9 bases that match TRBD2. CDR1 is MGHDK, CDR2 SYGVNS, per germline. The junction had 4 bases not matched to a gene; V was cut back by 0 bases and J by 5 bases. This CDR3 region has 15 residues. CDR3: CASSEYGLAQETQYF. As DNA, the CDR3 is TGTGCCAGCAGTGAATACGGACTAGCGCAGGAGACCCAGTACTTC.

This clonotype appeared a few times. The J gene is TRBJ1-2, the V gene TRBV5-4; 9 bases are shared with TRBD1. The trim removed 4 bases at V and 7 bases at J, leaving 14 bases unmatched. This CDR3 comprises 16 residues. Germline values: CDR1 SGHNT, CDR2 YYREEE (reference sequence). The CDR3 region is CASSPSDRGNWGGYTF. The CDR3, as DNA: TGTGCCAGCAGCCCCTCCGACAGGGGGAACTGGGGTGGCTACACCTTC. Full variable domain (outside the CDR3, taken from reference TRBV5-4 and TRBJ1-2): ETGVTQSPTHLIKTRGQQVTLRCSSQSGHNTVSWYQQALGQGPQFIFQYYREEENGRGNFPPRFSGLQFPNYSSELNVNALELDDSALYLCASSPSDRGNWGGYTFGSGTRLTVV.

Remarks on this clonotype: A much larger clonotype is one base distant, so this may be a read error. The rearrangement joins TRBV15 to TRBJ2-6, with D tentatively TRBD1 (5 bases). The CDR3 is made up of 17 amino acids. Per germline, CDR1 LNHNV and CDR2 YYDKDF (reference sequence). Between the trimmed V and J ends, which lost 5 bases and 4 bases, there was a span of 18 bases. CDR3 residues: CATSHWEQALGANVLTF. The DNA for the CDR3 is TGTGCCACCAGCCATTGGGAACAGGCTCTCGGGGCCAACGTCCTGACTTTC. Drawing the rest from reference TRBV15 and TRBJ2-6, the complete variable domain is DAMVIQNPRYQVTQFGKPVTLSCSQTLNHNVMYWYQQKSSQAPKLLFHYYDKDFNNEADTPDNFQSRRPNTSFCFLDIRSPGLGDTAMYLCATSHWEQALGANVLTFGAGSRLTVL.

The CDR3 nucleotides are TGTGCCAGCAGTTCGCGAGGACTAGCAAACAAAAACATTCAGTACTTC. Translation: CASSSRGLANKNIQYF. The chain combines TRBV6-5 with TRBJ2-4, with 8 positions matching TRBD2. J lost 3 bases, V lost 4 bases, and 8 bases had no gene match. CDR3 length: 16 residues. Germline CDR1 is MNHEY and CDR2 is SVGAGI.

This rearrangement joins TRBV3-1 to TRBJ2-3; 8 nucleotides line up with TRBD1. Germline values: CDR1 LGHDT, CDR2 YNNKEL (reference sequence). V lost 2 bases to trimming and J lost 3 bases; unmatched junction nucleotides: 4. This CDR3 comprises 15 residues. DNA for the CDR3: TGTGCCAGCAGCCAACCCGACAGGGGAACAGATACGCAGTATTTT. The encoded protein is CASSQPDRGTDTQYF.